These 27 T cell receptor beta chains originate from one sample sequenced in a study of glioma-infiltrating T cells. Using RNA template, CDR3s of TCR alpha and beta were amplified with iRepertoire arm-PCR. TCRdb used MiXCR to reprocess the multiplex PCR reads, holding one entry per CDR3 protein. The sample contains around 130,000 distinct CDR3 sequences, more than 20% of which appear only once. Sequenced sample: glioma tissue, nonneoplastic brain tissue, or PBMCs (not recorded which). The receptors shown here come from a human donor with low-grade glioma or glioblastoma, undergoing nonglioma brain surgery, or in good health (not recorded which).

This clonotype came up a few times. The chain recombines TRBV11-2 with TRBJ1-2, with D possibly matching TRBD1 (6 bases). This CDR3 comprises 18 residues. The V gene lost 2 bases and the J gene lost 5 bases, with 24 bases spanning the gap. Germline values: CDR1 SGHAT, CDR2 FQNNGV. Here the CDR3 DNA reads TGTGCCAGCAGCTTATTTGGGCCTGGGGGGCGAAAACCATATGGCTACACCTTC. Amino acids: CASSLFGPGGRKPYGYTF.

The chain employs TRBV20-1 and TRBJ2-7; no clear D gene. The germline gives CDR1 DFQATT, CDR2 SNEGSKA (reference sequence). The ends were cut back, 8 bases at V and 6 bases at J, with 17 bases in the middle. This CDR3 has 12 residues. CDR3 sequence: CSPSHPSAEQYV. The CDR3 DNA is TGCAGTCCAAGCCACCCGTCCGCCGAGCAGTACGTC.

The rearrangement links TRBV20-1 to TRBJ1-1; D is ambiguous. This CDR3 is built from 13 residues. V was clipped by 3 bases and J by 0 bases, with 8 bases between them. Germline-derived CDR1 and CDR2 are DFQATT and SNEGSKA (reference sequence). The CDR3 DNA is TGCAGTGCTAGCCAAGAGCTGAACACTGAAGCTTTCTTT. It specifies CSASQELNTEAFF.

There are many counts of this clonotype. The J gene is TRBJ2-1, the V gene TRBV27; D may be TRBD1 or TRBD2 (6 bases each). Trimming left V 5 bases short and J 0 bases short, with 11 bases between. The CDR3 extends over 15 amino acids. CDR1 MNHEY and CDR2 SMNVEV come from the germline V gene (reference sequence). The CDR3 DNA is TGTGCCAGCAGTGTGGGGGGCAGCTCCTACAATGAGCAGTTCTTC. Translated: CASSVGGSSYNEQFF.

This clonotype was seen repeatedly, ten times or more. The gene calls are TRBV6-1 and TRBJ2-1, with D perhaps given as TRBD1 or TRBD2 (5 bases each). The germline V gene has CDR1 MNHNS and CDR2 SASEGT. V lost 5 bases and J 2 bases, leaving 13 bases between the germline ends. The CDR3 contains 15 residues. The chain's CDR3 is CASSKGERAYNEQFF. The CDR3 DNA sequence: TGTGCCAGCAGTAAAGGGGAGAGGGCCTACAATGAGCAGTTCTTC.

The V and J genes are TRBV10-1 and TRBJ2-5; D might be TRBD1 (6 bases). The CDR3 is 13 amino acids. The V end lost 1 base, the J end lost 13 bases, and 16 bases lay between the germline ends. Germline CDR1 WNHNN, CDR2 SYGVQD (reference sequence). The CDR3 loop reads CASSELARGAMYF. The CDR3 nucleotides are TGCGCCAGCAGTGAGTTGGCCAGGGGAGCAATGTACTTC.

As concerns this clonotype: One junction end disagrees with the germline gene, perhaps due to a read error. The chain is built from TRBV6-1 and TRBJ1-1, with D perhaps matching TRBD1 (5 bases). Germline loops: CDR1 MNHNS, CDR2 SASEGT. CDR3 length: 11 residues. In DNA form, the CDR3 reads TGTGCCATCAGTGACGACAGCGAAGCTTTCTTT. This gives the protein CAISDDSEAFF.

The chain links TRBV6-1 to TRBJ1-1; no definite D call. The CDR3 has 12 amino acids. Germline CDR1 MNHNS, CDR2 SASEGT. With 1 base removed from V and 8 bases from J, the gap between germline ends came to 8 bases. CDR3 in amino acids: CASSEVFPEAFF. The CDR3 DNA follows: TGTGCCAGCAGTGAAGTATTCCCCGAAGCTTTCTTT.

There are a few counts of this clonotype. The V call is TRBV28, the J call TRBJ2-1; tentatively, D is TRBD2 (6 bases). The germline V and J ends were trimmed by 4 bases and 7 bases, with 8 bases remaining between them. Germline V CDR1 and CDR2: MDHEN, SYDVKM. The CDR3 has 12 residues. CDR3 DNA sequence: TGTGCCAGCAGTTCTGGGGGGAATGAGCAGTTCTTC. Its protein is CASSSGGNEQFF.

This clonotype was detected many times. The rearrangement joins TRBV6-1 to TRBJ2-7; a weak D match, TRBD1 (6 bases). The CDR3 spans 12 residues. Germline CDR1 and CDR2: MNHNS and SASEGT. Trimming left V 8 bases short and J 4 bases short, with 12 bases between. The CDR3 DNA is TGTGCCAGCGGCGAGAGGGGGTACGAGCAGTACGTC. Translating gives CASGERGYEQYV.

In its sample, this clonotype was seen a few times. The chain employs TRBV20-1 and TRBJ1-2, with D unclear. The CDR3 spans 14 residues. V was shortened by 0 bases and J by 0 bases, with 8 bases between the two germline ends. Germline CDR1 and CDR2: DFQATT and SNEGSKA (reference sequence). The CDR3 sequence is CSARDGLSNYGYTF. In nucleotides, the CDR3 is TGCAGTGCTAGAGATGGTCTCTCTAACTATGGCTACACCTTC.

To note about this clonotype: A much larger clone is a single base away; this may be a read error. The chain combines TRBV7-9 with TRBJ1-5; D uncertain. This CDR3 has 14 residues. CDR1 SEHNR and CDR2 FQNEAQ come from the germline V gene (reference sequence). The CDR3 DNA is TGTGCCGGCAGCTTAAGTAGGGCCGAGGGGCCCCAGCATTTT. Its protein is CAGSLSRAEGPQHF.

A note on this clonotype: A read error may be the cause here, since a much bigger clone is one base away. J is TRBJ2-1 and V is TRBV20-1; 7 positions match TRBD2. CDR1 is DFQATT and CDR2 is SNEGSKA in the germline V gene (reference sequence). CDR3 length: 13 residues. The CDR3 protein is CSARKGLTNEQSF. The DNA for the CDR3 is TGCAGTGCTAGAAAGGGACTAACTAATGAGCAGTCCTTC.

This clonotype was counted ten times or more. This chain links TRBV20-1 with TRBJ1-1; D gene uncertain. V lost 7 bases to trimming and J lost 3 bases, with 6 bases between them. CDR3 length equals 10 residues. Germline CDR1 DFQATT, CDR2 SNEGSKA (reference sequence). CDR3 nucleotides: TGCAGTGGGAGGGACACTGAAGCTTTCTTT. It translates to CSGRDTEAFF.

V gene TRBV20-1 combines with J gene TRBJ1-1, with 8 bases that match TRBD1. Germline CDR1 and CDR2: DFQATT and SNEGSKA (reference sequence). This CDR3 contains 16 residues. V was clipped by 5 bases and J by 10 bases; unmatched bases: 21. DNA for the CDR3: TGCAGTGCTGGCAAGACAGGGGACTTTATCCGAAGTGGAGCTTTCTTT. This translates into CSAGKTGDFIRSGAFF.

The chain employs TRBV28 and TRBJ1-2; no reliable D call. Deletions cut 10 bases from V and 0 bases from J, with 12 bases between. The CDR3 has 13 residues. Germline CDR1 reads MDHEN; CDR2 reads SYDVKM. CDR3 protein: CATPATANYGYTF. CDR3 DNA sequence: TGTGCCACTCCAGCTACAGCTAACTATGGCTACACCTTC.

This clonotype was seen only a few times. This chain uses TRBV7-9 with TRBJ2-3; 9 nucleotides line up with TRBD2. With V trimmed by 1 base and J by 3 bases, 5 bases remained unmatched. Germline-derived CDR1 and CDR2 are SEHNR and FQNEAQ (reference sequence). The CDR3 sequence is 16 residues long. The DNA of the CDR3 is TGTGCCAGCAGCTTAGTGGGCGGGGGGGCGACAGATACGCAGTATTTT. Protein: CASSLVGGGATDTQYF.

This clonotype was observed a handful of times. V and J are TRBV28 and TRBJ1-2; tentatively, D is TRBD1 (5 bases). CDR1 and CDR2 from the germline V gene are MDHEN and SYDVKM. Trimming shortened V by 4 bases and J by 7 bases, and 19 bases separated the two germline ends. The CDR3 is 15 residues long. The CDR3 DNA reads TGTGCCAGCAGTTCACCGGGCCCGGGGGGAGTTGGCTACACCTTC. Translated: CASSSPGPGGVGYTF.

The chain couples TRBV7-9 to TRBJ1-5; no reliable D call. Trimming took off 1 base at V and 2 bases at J, with 15 bases between the two ends. This CDR3 has 17 amino acids. In germline, CDR1 is SEHNR, CDR2 FQNEAQ (reference sequence). CDR3 residues: CASSLESLARGNQPQHF. CDR3 coding DNA: TGTGCCAGCAGCTTAGAGAGTCTCGCAAGGGGCAATCAGCCCCAGCATTTT.

This clonotype appeared a few times. The chain is built from TRBV24-1 and TRBJ2-1; TRBD2 matches 11 bases. The CDR3 covers 17 residues. The J segment lost 5 bases and the V segment lost 5 bases, leaving 10 bases of the junction unmatched. The germline V gene encodes CDR1 KGHDR and CDR2 SFDVKD. Here the CDR3 DNA reads TGTGCCACCAGTGCCAGTAGTATAGCGGGGGGGAACAATGAGCAGTTCTTC. This sequence encodes CATSASSIAGGNNEQFF.

This clonotype was found many times. The V gene is TRBV20-1, the J gene TRBJ2-5; D is undetermined. Trimming removed 1 base at V and 1 base at J, with 4 bases between. The CDR3 consists of 12 residues. Germline V lookup: CDR1 DFQATT, CDR2 SNEGSKA (reference sequence). The CDR3 here is CSARVGQETQYF. CDR3 coding DNA: TGCAGTGCTAGAGTCGGCCAAGAGACCCAGTACTTC.

This clonotype was detected a few times. The chain has TRBV5-1 and TRBJ2-1; perhaps D is TRBD1 or TRBD2 (5 bases each). Per the germline V gene, CDR1 is SGHRS and CDR2 is YFSETQ. The CDR3 is 13 residues long. Trimming shortened V by 5 bases and J by 6 bases, and 12 bases separated the two germline ends. CDR3 sequence reads: CASRWGSGNEQFF. CDR3 DNA: TGCGCCAGCAGGTGGGGGTCTGGCAATGAGCAGTTCTTC.

The chain carries TRBV7-9 and TRBJ2-5; D not resolved. CDR1 is SEHNR and CDR2 is FQNEAQ in the germline V gene (reference sequence). V lost 9 bases, J lost 2 bases, and 7 bases lay in between. The CDR3 runs to 11 residues. CDR3 residues: CASQQQETQYF. The CDR3 DNA reads as TGTGCCAGTCAACAGCAAGAGACCCAGTACTTC.

This clonotype came up many times. The chain carries TRBV6-2 or TRBV6-3 and TRBJ2-7; 12 nucleotides agree with TRBD1. With V trimmed by 6 bases and J by 3 bases, 6 bases remained unmatched. This CDR3 has 15 residues. In germline, CDR1 is MNHEY, CDR2 SVGEGT. CDR3 residues: CASRPGTGGLYEQYV. CDR3 nucleotide sequence: TGTGCCAGCAGACCAGGGACAGGGGGCCTCTACGAGCAGTACGTC.

This chain uses TRBV7-2 with TRBJ2-7; TRBD1 might be the D (5 bases). The germline V gene encodes CDR1 SGHTA and CDR2 FQGNSA. The CDR3 covers 13 residues. Trimming cost V 5 bases and J 3 bases, with 11 bases left between them. CDR3 in amino acids: CASSPDTLYEQYV. In DNA form, the CDR3 reads TGTGCCAGCAGCCCGGACACCCTCTACGAGCAGTACGTC.

The rearrangement links TRBV7-9 to TRBJ2-1; possible D gene TRBD2, 5 bases. V lost 1 base and J lost 7, with 8 bases in between. CDR1 and CDR2 from the germline V gene are SEHNR and FQNEAQ (reference sequence). This CDR3 contains 13 residues. CDR3 bases: TGTGCCAGCAGCTTAGTAGTAGCGAATGAGCAGTTCTTC. Translation gives CASSLVVANEQFF.

For this clonotype: A junction boundary mismatches the germline segment, possibly from a read error. V usage is TRBV12-3 or TRBV12-4 and J usage is TRBJ2-1; unclear D gene. The CDR3 runs 11 residues. For the CDR3, the DNA is TGTGCCAGCCGGGTTATTATTGAGCAGTTATTC. Encoded protein: CASRVIIEQLF.